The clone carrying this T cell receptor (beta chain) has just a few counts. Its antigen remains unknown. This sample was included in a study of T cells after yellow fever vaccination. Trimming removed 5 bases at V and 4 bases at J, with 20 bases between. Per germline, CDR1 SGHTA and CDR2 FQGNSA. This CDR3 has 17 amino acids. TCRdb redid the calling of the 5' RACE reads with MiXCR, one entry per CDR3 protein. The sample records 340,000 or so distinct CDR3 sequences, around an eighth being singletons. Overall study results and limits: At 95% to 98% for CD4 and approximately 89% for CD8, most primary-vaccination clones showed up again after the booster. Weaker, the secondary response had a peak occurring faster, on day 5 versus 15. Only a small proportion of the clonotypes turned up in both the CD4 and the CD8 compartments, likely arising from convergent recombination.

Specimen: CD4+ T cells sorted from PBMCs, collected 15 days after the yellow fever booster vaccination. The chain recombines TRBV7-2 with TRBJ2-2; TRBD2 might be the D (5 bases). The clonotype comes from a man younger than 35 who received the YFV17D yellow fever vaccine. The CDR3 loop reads CASSPAGVRRITGELFF. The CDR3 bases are TGTGCCAGCAGCCCGGCGGGCGTCCGTCGGATCACCGGGGAGCTGTTTTTT.